The rows below give T cell receptor beta chains drawn from one sample of a study of glioma-infiltrating T cells after dendritic cell vaccination. The table came from immunoSEQ multiplex PCR; TCRdb's copy has only in-frame clones and leaves some out. The sample lists fewer than 70,000 clones, about 83% seen once, with around 8.3% in the top ten. The input for sequencing was blood, taken after dendritic cell vaccination. The origin of the receptors is a human donor with glioblastoma. Each CDR3 is given with its conserved first and last residue. Each record gives: D gene, J gene, clone size, V gene, CDR3 protein, CDR3 DNA. D genes are given only for firm matches. Some rows have no size entry. The others give once, few or many, or a class for an expanded clone.

TRBD1	TRBJ2-2	once	TRBV5-1	CASSLTGDTGELFF	TGCGCCAGCAGCCTAACAGGGGACACCGGGGAGCTGTTTTTT
TRBD1	TRBJ2-7	-	TRBV25-1	CASSEFEDRSSYEQYF	TGTGCCAGCAGTGAATTTGAGGACAGGAGCTCCTACGAGCAGTACTTC
-	TRBJ1-5	-	TRBV6-5	CASSYDRLNQPQHF	TGTGCCAGCAGTTACGACCGACTCAATCAGCCCCAGCATTTT
TRBD1	TRBJ2-1	-	TRBV29-1	CSVEARVDRAVYNEQFF	TGCAGCGTTGAGGCCCGGGTCGACAGGGCGGTATACAATGAGCAGTTCTTC
TRBD2	TRBJ2-5	once	TRBV28	CASTLGLAGEETQYF	TGTGCCAGCACCCTAGGACTAGCGGGGGAAGAGACCCAGTACTTC
-	TRBJ2-5	-	TRBV5-1	CASSLVDIFQETQYF	TGCGCCAGCAGCTTGGTAGACATATTCCAAGAGACCCAGTACTTC
-	TRBJ1-1	once	TRBV30	CAWRAGANPGTRLTEAFF	TGTGCCTGGAGGGCAGGGGCGAACCCTGGAACTCGGCTCACTGAAGCTTTCTTT
TRBD1	TRBJ2-7	few	TRBV2	CASSDMSDRGSYEQYF	TGTGCCAGCAGTGATATGAGCGACAGGGGATCTTACGAGCAGTACTTC
-	TRBJ2-7	-	TRBV6-1	CASIRSYEQYF	TGTGCCAGCATTCGTTCCTACGAGCAGTACTTC
-	TRBJ1-6	-	TRBV5-1	CASRTQYNSPLHF	TGCGCCAGCAGAACCCAGTATAATTCCCCCCTCCACTTT
TRBD2	TRBJ2-3	-	TRBV27	CASSLPTSGERTDTQYF	TGTGCCAGCAGTTTACCCACTAGCGGGGAGCGCACAGATACGCAGTATTTT
TRBD2	TRBJ2-7	-	TRBV7-2	CASSARGGAYLLGQYF	TGTGCCAGCAGCGCCCGCGGGGGGGCCTACCTCCTCGGGCAGTACTTC
TRBD1	TRBJ1-2	-	TRBV6-5	CASSYGDRYYGYTF	TGTGCCAGCAGTTACGGGGACAGGTACTATGGCTACACCTTC
-	TRBJ1-6	-	TRBV29-1	CSVGETNNSPLHF	TGCAGCGTTGGAGAGACTAATAATTCCCCCCTCCACTTT
TRBD1	TRBJ2-7	once	TRBV6-6	CASSYPGGDYEQYF	TGTGCCAGCAGTTATCCAGGGGGTGACTACGAGCAGTACTTC
-	TRBJ1-1	-	TRBV7-9	CASSLDQGMNTEAFF	TGTGCCAGCAGCTTAGACCAGGGGATGAACACTGAAGCTTTCTTT
TRBD2	TRBJ2-1	-	TRBV2	CASSEAGVSGGYNEQFF	TGTGCCAGCAGTGAAGCTGGGGTAAGCGGGGGATACAATGAGCAGTTCTTC
-	TRBJ1-2	-	TRBV29-1	CSVVGAGSPGYGYTF	TGCAGCGTTGTTGGAGCCGGGTCCCCCGGCTATGGCTACACCTTC
-	TRBJ2-7	-	TRBV9	CASSSSGYEQYF	TGTGCCAGCAGCTCCTCCGGGTACGAGCAGTACTTC
-	TRBJ2-7	-	TRBV28	CASSLGSTYEQYF	TGTGCCAGCAGTTTGGGGAGCACCTACGAGCAGTACTTC
-	TRBJ1-6	-	TRBV5-1	CASSLVGTPNSPLHF	TGCGCCAGCAGCTTGGTAGGGACACCAAATTCACCCCTCCACTTT
-	TRBJ1-2	-	TRBV27	CASSQVAGPGYGYTF	TGTGCCAGCAGCCAGGTGGCAGGCCCTGGGTATGGCTACACCTTC
TRBD1	TRBJ2-3	-	TRBV25-1	CASSEFRGHTDTQYF	TGTGCCAGCAGTGAATTCAGGGGGCACACAGATACGCAGTATTTT
TRBD1	TRBJ2-7	-	TRBV6-5	CASSYSGQAITYEQYF	TGTGCCAGCAGTTACTCGGGACAGGCAATAACCTACGAGCAGTACTTC
-	TRBJ2-7	-	TRBV11-3	CASSYRQMGGDEQYF	TGTGCCAGCAGCTACAGACAGATGGGGGGTGACGAGCAGTACTTC
TRBD2	TRBJ2-1	-	TRBV15	CATSTSGDEQFF	TGTGCCACCAGCACCAGCGGGGATGAGCAGTTCTTC
-	TRBJ1-1	-	TRBV5-5	CASSFQQSNTEAFF	TGTGCCAGCAGCTTCCAACAGTCGAACACTGAAGCTTTCTTT
TRBD1	TRBJ1-3	-	TRBV11-2	CASSFMRTGGSGNTIYF	TGTGCCAGCAGCTTTATGAGGACAGGGGGCTCTGGAAACACCATATATTTT
TRBD1	TRBJ1-6	-	TRBV11-3	CASSYRLGTGYSPLHF	TGTGCCAGCAGCTATCGTCTCGGGACAGGGTATTCCCCCCTCCACTTT
TRBD2	TRBJ2-5	-	TRBV28	CASRPAGGNQETQYF	TGTGCCAGCAGGCCAGCGGGGGGCAATCAAGAGACCCAGTACTTC
-	TRBJ1-4	-	TRBV4-2	CASSQVVSGFDEKLFF	TGTGCCAGCAGCCAAGTCGTCTCAGGGTTTGATGAAAAACTGTTTTTT
-	TRBJ2-5	-	TRBV6-4	CASTPGRGGKETQYF	TGTGCCAGCACCCCAGGCCGTGGAGGGAAAGAGACCCAGTACTTC